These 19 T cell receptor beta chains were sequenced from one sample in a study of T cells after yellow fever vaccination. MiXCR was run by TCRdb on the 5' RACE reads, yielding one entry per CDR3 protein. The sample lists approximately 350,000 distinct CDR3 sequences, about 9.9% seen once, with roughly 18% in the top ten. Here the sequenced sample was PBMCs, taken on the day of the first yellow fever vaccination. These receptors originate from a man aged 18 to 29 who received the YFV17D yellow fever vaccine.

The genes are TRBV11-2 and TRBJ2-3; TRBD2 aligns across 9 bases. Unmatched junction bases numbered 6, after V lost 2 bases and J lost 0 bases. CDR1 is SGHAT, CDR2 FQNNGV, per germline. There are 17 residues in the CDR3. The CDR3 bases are TGTGCCAGCAGCTTATTACCTAGCGGGGTTAGCACAGATACGCAGTATTTT. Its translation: CASSLLPSGVSTDTQYF.

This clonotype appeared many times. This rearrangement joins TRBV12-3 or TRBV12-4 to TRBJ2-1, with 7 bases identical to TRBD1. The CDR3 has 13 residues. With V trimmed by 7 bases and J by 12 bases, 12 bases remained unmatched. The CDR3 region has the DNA TGTGCCAGCAACCAGGGACAGCCAGCCGGGCAGTTCTTC. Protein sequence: CASNQGQPAGQFF.

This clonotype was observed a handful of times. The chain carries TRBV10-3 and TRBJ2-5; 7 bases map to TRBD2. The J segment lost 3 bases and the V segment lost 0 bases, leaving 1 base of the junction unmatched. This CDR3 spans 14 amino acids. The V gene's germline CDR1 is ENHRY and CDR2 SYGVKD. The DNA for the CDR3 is TGTGCCATCAGTGAGTCGGGGACTAAAGAGACCCAGTACTTC. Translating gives CAISESGTKETQYF.

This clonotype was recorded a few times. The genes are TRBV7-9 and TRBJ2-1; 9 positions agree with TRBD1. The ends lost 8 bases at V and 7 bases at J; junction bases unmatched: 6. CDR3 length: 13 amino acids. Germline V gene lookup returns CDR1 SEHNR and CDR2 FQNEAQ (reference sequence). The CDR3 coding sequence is TGTGCCAGCCTCCGAGGACAGGGGAATGAGCAGTTCTTC. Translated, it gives CASLRGQGNEQFF.

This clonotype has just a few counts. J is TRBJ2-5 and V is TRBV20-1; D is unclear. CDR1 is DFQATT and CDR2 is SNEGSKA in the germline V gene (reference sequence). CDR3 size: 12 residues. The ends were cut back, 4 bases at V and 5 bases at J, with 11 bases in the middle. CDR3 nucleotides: TGCAGTGCTACGGACCCTGGGGAGACCCAGTACTTC. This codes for CSATDPGETQYF.

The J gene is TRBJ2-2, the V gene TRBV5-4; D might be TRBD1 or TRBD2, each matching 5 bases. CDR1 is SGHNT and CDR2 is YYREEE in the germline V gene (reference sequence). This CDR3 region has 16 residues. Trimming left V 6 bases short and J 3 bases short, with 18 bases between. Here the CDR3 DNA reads TGTGCCAGCAACACTCAGGGCCCGAGGGACACCGGGGAGCTGTTTTTT. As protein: CASNTQGPRDTGELFF.

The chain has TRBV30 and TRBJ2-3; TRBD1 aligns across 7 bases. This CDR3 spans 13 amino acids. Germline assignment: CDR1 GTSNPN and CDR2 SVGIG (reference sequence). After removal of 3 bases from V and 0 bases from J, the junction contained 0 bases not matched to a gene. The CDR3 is CAWSRGSTDTQYF. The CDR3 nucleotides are TGTGCCTGGAGCAGGGGGAGCACAGATACGCAGTATTTT. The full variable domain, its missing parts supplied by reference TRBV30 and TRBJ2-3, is SQTIHQWPATLVQPVGSPLSLECTVEGTSNPNLYWYRQAAGRGLQLLFYSVGIGQISSEVPQNLSASRPQDRQFILSSKKLLLSDSGFYLCAWSRGSTDTQYFGPGTRLTVL.

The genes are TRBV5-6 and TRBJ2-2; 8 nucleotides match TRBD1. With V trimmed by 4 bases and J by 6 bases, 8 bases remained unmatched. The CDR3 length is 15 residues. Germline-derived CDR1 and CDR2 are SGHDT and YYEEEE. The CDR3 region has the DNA TGTGCCAGCAGCGGCGGGACAGGATGGGCCGGGGAGCTGTTTTTT. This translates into CASSGGTGWAGELFF.

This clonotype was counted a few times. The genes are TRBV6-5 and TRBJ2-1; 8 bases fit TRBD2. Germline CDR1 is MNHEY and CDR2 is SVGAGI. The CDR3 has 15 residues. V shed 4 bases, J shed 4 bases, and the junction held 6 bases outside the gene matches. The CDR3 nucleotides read TGTGCCAGCAGTTGGGTCTCGGGGGGGTACAATGAGCAGTTCTTC. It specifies CASSWVSGGYNEQFF.

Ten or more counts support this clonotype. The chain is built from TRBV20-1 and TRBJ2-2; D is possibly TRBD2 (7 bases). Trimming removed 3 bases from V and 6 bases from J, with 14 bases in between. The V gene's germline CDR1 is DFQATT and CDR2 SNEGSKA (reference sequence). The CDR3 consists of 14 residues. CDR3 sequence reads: CSASVWGGPGELFF. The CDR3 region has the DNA TGCAGTGCTAGCGTGTGGGGGGGCCCCGGGGAGCTGTTTTTT.

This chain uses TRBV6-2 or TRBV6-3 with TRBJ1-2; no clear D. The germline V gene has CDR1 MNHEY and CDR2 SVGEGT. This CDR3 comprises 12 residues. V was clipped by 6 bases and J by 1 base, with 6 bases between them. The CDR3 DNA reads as TGTGCCAGCAGCACCAATAACTATGGCTACACCTTC. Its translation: CASSTNNYGYTF.

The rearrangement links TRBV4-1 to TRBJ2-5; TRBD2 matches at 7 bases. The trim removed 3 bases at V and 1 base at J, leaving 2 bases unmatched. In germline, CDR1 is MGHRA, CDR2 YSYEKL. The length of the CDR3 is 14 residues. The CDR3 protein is CASSQGTIQETQYF. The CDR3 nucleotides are TGCGCCAGCAGCCAGGGGACTATCCAAGAGACCCAGTACTTC.

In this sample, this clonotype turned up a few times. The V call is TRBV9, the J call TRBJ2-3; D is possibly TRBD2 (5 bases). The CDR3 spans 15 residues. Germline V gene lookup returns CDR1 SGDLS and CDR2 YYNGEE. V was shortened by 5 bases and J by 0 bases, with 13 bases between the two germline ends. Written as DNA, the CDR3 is TGTGCCAGCAGGAGGGCACTTTACAGCACAGATACGCAGTATTTT. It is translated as CASRRALYSTDTQYF. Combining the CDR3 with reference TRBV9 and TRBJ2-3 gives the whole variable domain DSGVTQTPKHLITATGQRVTLRCSPRSGDLSVYWYQQSLDQGLQFLIQYYNGEERAKGNILERFSAQQFPDLHSELNLSSLELGDSALYFCASRRALYSTDTQYFGPGTRLTVL.

The CDR3 region has the DNA TGCAGTGCTCCTACATCAGTCTATGGCTACACCTTC. Its protein is CSAPTSVYGYTF. The J gene is TRBJ1-2, the V gene TRBV20-1, with D hard to call. This CDR3 is built from 12 residues. Trimming took off 5 bases at V and 4 bases at J, with 11 bases between the two ends. CDR1 and CDR2 from the germline V gene are DFQATT and SNEGSKA (reference sequence).

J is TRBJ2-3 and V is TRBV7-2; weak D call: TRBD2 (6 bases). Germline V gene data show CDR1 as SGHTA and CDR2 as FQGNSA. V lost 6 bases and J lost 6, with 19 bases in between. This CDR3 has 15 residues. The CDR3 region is CASRDPSVRGDTQYF. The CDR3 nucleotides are TGTGCCAGCAGAGACCCGTCCGTGCGGGGTGATACGCAGTATTTT.

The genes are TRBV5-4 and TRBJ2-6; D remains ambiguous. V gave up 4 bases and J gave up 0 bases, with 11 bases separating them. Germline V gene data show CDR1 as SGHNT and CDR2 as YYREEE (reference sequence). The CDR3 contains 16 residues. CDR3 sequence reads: CASSPGVDSGANVLTF. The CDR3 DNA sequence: TGTGCCAGCAGCCCCGGAGTGGACTCTGGGGCCAACGTCCTGACTTTC.

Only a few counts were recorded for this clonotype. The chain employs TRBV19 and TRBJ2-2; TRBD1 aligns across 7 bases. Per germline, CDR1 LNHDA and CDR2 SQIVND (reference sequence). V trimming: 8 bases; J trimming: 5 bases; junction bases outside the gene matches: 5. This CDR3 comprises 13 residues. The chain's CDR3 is CASGRGRTGELFF. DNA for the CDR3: TGTGCCAGTGGTAGGGGGCGAACCGGGGAGCTGTTTTTT.

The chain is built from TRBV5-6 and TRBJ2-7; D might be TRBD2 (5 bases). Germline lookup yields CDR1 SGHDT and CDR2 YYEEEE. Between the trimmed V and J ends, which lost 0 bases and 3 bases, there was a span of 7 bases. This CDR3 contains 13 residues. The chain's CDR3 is CASSLGGFYEQYV. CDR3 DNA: TGTGCCAGCAGCTTGGGCGGGTTCTACGAGCAGTACGTC.

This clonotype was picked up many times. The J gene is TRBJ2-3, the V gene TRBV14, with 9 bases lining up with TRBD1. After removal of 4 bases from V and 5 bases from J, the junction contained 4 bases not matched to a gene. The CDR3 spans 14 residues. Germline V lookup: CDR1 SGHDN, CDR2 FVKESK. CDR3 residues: CASSLDRGEDTQYF. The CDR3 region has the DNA TGTGCCAGCAGCCTCGACAGGGGGGAAGATACGCAGTATTTT.